Described below is a single T cell receptor beta chain sequence and its context. The antigen is not known. Compared with germline, one end of the junction differs, possibly owing to a read error. The data derive from a study of blood T cells in healthy people across ages. The CDR3 is 13 residues long. Germline CDR1 reads MNHNY; CDR2 reads SVGAGI (reference sequence). Staff drew roughly 10 milliliters of peripheral blood from each donor. PCR was performed a second time for about 7 to 12 cycles using a sample-barcoded 5' primer and a J-beta primer mix. Each CDR3 protein gets one entry after TCRdb re-called the 5' RACE reads with MiXCR. The sample consists of about 780,000 distinct CDR3 sequences, around 24% of them appearing once. Study-level points and caveats: From one million sequenced T cells, diversity estimates were lower bounds.

A further study also used this sample, focusing on T cells of mothers and their children. As that report states: It was related mother-child pairs that showed slightly higher overlap than unrelated pairs, without reaching significance.

The chain uses TRBV6-6 and TRBJ1-4, with D possibly being TRBD1 (5 bases). The receptor's source is a boy aged 5 to 17 in good health. Material: blood. CDR3: CASMGVTNEKLFF. CDR3 in DNA: TGTGCGAGCATGGGGGTGACTAATGAAAAACTGTTTTTT.